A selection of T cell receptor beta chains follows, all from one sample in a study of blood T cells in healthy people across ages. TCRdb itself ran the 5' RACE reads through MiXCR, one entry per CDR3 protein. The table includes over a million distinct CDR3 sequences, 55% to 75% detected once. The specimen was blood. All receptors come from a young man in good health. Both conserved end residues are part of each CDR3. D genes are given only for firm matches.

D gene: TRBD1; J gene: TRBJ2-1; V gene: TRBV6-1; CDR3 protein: CASSTGTALYENEQFF
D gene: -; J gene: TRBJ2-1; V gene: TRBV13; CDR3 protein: CASSSDILNEQFF
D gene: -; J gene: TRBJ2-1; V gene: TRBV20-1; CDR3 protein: CSASGEQFF
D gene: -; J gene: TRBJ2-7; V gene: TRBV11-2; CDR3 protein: CASSLGAGRYYEQYF
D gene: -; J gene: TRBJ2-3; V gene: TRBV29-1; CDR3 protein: CSVEPASFLTDTQYF
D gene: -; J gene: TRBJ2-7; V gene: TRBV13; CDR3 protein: CASSLRGPGVAGEQYF
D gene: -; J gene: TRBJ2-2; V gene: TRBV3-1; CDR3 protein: CASSQEGELFF
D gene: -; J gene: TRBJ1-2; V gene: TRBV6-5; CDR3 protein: CASSYTNRDRYTF
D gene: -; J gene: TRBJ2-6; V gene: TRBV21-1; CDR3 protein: CASSKNRDTGANVLTF
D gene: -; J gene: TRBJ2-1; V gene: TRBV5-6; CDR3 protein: CVSTGGDRLDEQFF
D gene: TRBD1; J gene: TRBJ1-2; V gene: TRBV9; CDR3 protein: CASSPSGQGPNYGYTF
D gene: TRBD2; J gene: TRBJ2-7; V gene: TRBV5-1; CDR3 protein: CASSLGLAGESYEQYF
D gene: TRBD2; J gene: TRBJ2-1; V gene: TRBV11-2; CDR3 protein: CASSSELAGAYNEQFF
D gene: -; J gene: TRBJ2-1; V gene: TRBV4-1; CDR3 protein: CASSQEWRRGAEQFF
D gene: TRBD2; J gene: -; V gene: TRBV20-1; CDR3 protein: CSARSLAGVGEQYF
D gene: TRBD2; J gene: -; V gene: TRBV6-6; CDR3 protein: CASSLRPSGNYEQYF
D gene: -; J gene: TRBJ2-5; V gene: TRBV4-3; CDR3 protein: CASSPMRTGAETQYF
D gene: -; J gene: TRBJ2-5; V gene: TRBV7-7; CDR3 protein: CASSLDPKYQETQYF
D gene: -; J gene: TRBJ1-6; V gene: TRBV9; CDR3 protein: CASSTETASPLHF
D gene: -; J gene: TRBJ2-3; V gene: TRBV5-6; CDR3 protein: CASSRRGGPADTQYF
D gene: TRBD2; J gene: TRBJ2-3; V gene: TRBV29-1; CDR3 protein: CSVEVIAGGDSSTDTQYF
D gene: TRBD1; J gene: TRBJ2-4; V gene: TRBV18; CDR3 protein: CASSPVTGVEQYF
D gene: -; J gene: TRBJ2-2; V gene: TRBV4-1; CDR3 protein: CASSHTSPGELFF
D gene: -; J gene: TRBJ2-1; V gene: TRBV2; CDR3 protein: CASSTMWVEQFF
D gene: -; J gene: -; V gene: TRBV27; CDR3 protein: CASSLGAWDGRNYEQYF
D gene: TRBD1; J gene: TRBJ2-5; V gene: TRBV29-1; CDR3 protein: CSAPGGQQETQYF
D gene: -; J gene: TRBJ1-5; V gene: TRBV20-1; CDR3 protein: CSARQSNQPQHF
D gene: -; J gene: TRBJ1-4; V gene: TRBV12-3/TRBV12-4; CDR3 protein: CASSPRDDNEKLFF
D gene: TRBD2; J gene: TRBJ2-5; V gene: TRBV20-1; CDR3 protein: CSATAGLAGIETQYF
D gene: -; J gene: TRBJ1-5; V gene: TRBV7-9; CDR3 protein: CASSLDTHQHF
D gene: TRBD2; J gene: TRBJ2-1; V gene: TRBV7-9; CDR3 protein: CASSSPGGNNEQFF
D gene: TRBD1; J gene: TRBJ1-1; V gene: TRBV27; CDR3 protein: CASSLSWWAGGYTEAFF
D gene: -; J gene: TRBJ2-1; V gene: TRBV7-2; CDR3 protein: CASSLELSGGEQFF
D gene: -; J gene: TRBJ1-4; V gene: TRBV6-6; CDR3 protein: CASSYGGSPRRNEKLFF
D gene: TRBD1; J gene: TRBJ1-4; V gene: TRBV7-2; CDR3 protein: CASSLTPGTDFRKLFF
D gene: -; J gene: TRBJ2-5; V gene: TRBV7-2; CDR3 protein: CASSYQGQPIEETQYF
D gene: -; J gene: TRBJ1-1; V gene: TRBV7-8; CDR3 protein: CASSLASGLDGAFF
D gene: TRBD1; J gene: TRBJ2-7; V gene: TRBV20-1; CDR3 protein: CSARVRQGINEQYF
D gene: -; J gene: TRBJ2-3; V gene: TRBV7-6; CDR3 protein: CASSVTRDRSTDTQYF
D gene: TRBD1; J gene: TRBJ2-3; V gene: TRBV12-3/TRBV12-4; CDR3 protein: CASSISGTASDTQYF
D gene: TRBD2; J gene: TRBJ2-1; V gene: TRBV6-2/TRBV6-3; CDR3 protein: CASSYRATSEYNEQFF
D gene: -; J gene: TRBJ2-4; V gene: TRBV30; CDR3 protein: CAWTEGAIAKNIQYF
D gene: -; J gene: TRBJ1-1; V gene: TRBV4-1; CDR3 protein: CASSQVEPYTEAFF
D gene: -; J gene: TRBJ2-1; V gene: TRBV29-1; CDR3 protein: CSVAGGHNEQFF
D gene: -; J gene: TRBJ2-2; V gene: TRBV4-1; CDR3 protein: CASSQDLETGELFF
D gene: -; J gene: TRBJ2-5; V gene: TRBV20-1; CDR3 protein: CSARLREVAPNQETQYF
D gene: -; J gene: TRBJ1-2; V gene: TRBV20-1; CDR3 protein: CSAIRGQINYGYTF
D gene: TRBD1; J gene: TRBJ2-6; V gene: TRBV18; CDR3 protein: CASSQGALSSGANVLTF
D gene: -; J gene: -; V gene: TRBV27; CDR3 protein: CASFPTDRPYEQYF
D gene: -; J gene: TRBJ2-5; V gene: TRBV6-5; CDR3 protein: CASSYSWTPQVKTQYF
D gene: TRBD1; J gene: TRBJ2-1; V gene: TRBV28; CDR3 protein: CATQGQNEQFF
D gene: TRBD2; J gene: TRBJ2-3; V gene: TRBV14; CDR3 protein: CASSPRSEREHTDTQYF
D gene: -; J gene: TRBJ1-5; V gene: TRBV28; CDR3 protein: CASSYDLLSTGNQPQHF
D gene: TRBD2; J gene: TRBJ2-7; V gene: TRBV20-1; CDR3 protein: CSATPLAGDHYEQYF
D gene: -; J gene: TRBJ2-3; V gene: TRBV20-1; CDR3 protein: CSANEGVDTQYF
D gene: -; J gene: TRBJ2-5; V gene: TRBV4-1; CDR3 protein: CASSLAGKEETQYF
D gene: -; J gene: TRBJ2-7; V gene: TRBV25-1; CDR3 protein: CASSEFGARDEQYF
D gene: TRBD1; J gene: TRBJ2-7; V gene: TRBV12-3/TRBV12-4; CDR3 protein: CASTWTGIAYEQYF
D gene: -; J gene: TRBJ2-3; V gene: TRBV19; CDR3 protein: CASSWRDWSTDTQYF